This entry features one T cell receptor (beta chain) sequence. Only in-frame clones appear in the TCRdb table, and some are missing; sequencing was by immunoSEQ multiplex PCR. This table holds a few hundred thousand clones, approximately 78% found once. Patients in Seattle were enrolled during active infection, then followed longitudinally. These data come from a study of blood T cell repertoires in COVID-19. Germline V gene data show CDR1 as SGHNT and CDR2 as YYREEE (reference sequence). V trimming: 0 bases; J trimming: 5 bases; junction bases outside the gene matches: 14. The CDR3 contains 19 residues.

The chain links TRBV5-4 to TRBJ2-2; 9 bases agree with TRBD2. Material: peripheral blood. This clonotype was obtained from an elderly woman with COVID-19, enrolled during active disease. The CDR3 here is CASSLGPAGGALGTGELFF. The CDR3 coding sequence is TGTGCCAGCAGCTTGGGTCCAGCGGGGGGCGCCCTGGGGACCGGGGAGCTGTTTTTT.